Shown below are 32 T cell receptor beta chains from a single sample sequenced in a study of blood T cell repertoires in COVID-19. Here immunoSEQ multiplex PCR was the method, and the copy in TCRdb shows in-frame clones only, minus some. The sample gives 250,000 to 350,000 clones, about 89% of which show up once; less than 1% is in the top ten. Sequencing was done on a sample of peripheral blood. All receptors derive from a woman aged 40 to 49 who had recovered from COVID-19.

This CDR3 is CASSPTRTGQETQYF. For the CDR3, the DNA is TGTGCCAGCAGCCCTACCCGGACAGGGCAAGAGACCCAGTACTTC. This chain joins TRBV7-3 and TRBJ2-5; 8 bases are shared with TRBD1. Germline V gene lookup returns CDR1 SGHTA and CDR2 FQGTGA. V shed 5 bases, J shed 2 bases, and the junction held 7 bases outside the gene matches. The CDR3 sequence is 15 residues long.

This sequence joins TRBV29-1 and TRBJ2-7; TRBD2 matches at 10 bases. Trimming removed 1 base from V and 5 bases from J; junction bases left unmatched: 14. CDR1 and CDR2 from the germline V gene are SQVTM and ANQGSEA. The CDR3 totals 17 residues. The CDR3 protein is CSVEGLGLLAGANEQYF. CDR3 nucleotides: TGCAGCGTTGAAGGGTTGGGTCTGCTAGCGGGAGCAAACGAGCAGTACTTC.

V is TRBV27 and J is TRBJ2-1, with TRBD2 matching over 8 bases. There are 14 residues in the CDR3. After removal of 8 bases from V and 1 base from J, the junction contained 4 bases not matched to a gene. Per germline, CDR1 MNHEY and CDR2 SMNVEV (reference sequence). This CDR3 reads CASQSGSSYNEQFF. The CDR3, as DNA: TGTGCCAGCCAGAGCGGGAGTTCCTACAATGAGCAGTTCTTC.

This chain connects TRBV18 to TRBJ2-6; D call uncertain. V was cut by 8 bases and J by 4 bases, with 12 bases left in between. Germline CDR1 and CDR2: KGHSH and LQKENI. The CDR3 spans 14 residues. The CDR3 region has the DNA TGTGCCAGCCGGGTAACCTCCGGGGCCAACGTCCTGACTTTC. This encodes CASRVTSGANVLTF. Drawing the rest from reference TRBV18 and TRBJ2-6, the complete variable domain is NAGVMQNPRHLVRRRGQEARLRCSPMKGHSHVYWYRQLPEEGLKFMVYLQKENIIDESGMPKERFSAEFPKEGPSILRIQQVVRGDSAAYFCASRVTSGANVLTFGAGSRLTVL.

The CDR3 nucleotides are TGTGCCAGCGCCGGACAGGTTTACTATGGCTACACCTTC. This sequence encodes CASAGQVYYGYTF. The chain recombines TRBV5-6 with TRBJ1-2; 7 bases agree with TRBD1. Germline trimming cut 7 bases from V and 3 bases from J; bases unmatched to any gene: 6. CDR3 length equals 13 residues. Germline V gene data show CDR1 as SGHDT and CDR2 as YYEEEE.

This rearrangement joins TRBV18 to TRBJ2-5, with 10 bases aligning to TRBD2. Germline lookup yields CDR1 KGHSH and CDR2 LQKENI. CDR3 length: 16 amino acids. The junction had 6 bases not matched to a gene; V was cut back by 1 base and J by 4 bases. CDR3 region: CASSPQQAGGGETQYF. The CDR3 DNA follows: TGTGCCAGCTCACCACAGCAAGCGGGAGGGGGAGAGACCCAGTACTTC. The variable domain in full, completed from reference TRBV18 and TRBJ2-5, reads NAGVMQNPRHLVRRRGQEARLRCSPMKGHSHVYWYRQLPEEGLKFMVYLQKENIIDESGMPKERFSAEFPKEGPSILRIQQVVRGDSAAYFCASSPQQAGGGETQYFGPGTRLLVL.

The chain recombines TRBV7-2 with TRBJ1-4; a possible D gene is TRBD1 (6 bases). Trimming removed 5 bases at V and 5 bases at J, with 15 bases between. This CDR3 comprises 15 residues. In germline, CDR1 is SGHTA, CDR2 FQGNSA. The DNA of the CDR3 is TGTGCCAGCAGCCCAACAGGGACCCCCAATGAAAAACTGTTTTTT. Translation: CASSPTGTPNEKLFF.

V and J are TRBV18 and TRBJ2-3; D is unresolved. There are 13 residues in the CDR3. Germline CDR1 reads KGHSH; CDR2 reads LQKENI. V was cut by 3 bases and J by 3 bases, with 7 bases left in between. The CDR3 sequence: CASSPRQTDTQYF. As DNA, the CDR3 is TGTGCCAGCTCACCGCGGCAGACAGATACGCAGTATTTT.

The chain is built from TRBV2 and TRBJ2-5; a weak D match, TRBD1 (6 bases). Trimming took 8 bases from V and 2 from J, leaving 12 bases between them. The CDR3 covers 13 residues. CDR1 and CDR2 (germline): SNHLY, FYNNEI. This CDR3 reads CASSGQSQETQYF. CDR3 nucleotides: TGTGCCAGCTCGGGACAATCACAAGAGACCCAGTACTTC.

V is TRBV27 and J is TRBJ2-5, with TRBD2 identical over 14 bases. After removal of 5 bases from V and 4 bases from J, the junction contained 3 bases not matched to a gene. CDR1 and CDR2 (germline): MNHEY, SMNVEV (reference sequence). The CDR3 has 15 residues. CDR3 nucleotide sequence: TGTGCCAGCAGTGGACTAGCGGGAGGCATAGAGACCCAGTACTTC. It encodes CASSGLAGGIETQYF.

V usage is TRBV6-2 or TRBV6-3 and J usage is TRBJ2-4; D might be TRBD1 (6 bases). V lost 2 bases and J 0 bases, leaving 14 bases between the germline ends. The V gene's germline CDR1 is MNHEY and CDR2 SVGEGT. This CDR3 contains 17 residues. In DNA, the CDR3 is TGTGCCAGCAGTTACGCGACCACAGGGCTAGCCAAAAACATTCAGTACTTC. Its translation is CASSYATTGLAKNIQYF.

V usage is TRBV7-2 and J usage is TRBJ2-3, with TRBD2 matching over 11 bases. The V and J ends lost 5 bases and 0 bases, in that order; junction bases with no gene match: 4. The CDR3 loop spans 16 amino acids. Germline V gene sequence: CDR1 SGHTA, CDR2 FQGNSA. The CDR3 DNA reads TGTGCCAGCAGCCCTAGGACTAGCGGGAGCACAGATACGCAGTATTTT. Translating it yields CASSPRTSGSTDTQYF.

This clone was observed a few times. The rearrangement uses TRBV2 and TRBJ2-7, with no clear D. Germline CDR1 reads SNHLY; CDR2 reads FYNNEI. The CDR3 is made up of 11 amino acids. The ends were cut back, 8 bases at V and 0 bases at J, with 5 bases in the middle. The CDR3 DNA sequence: TGTGCCAGCGGCAGCTCCTACGAGCAGTACTTC. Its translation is CASGSSYEQYF.

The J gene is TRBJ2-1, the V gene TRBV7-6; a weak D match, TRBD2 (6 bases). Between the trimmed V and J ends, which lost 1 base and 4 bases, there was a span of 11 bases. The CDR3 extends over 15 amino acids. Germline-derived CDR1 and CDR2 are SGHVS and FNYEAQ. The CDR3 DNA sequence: TGTGCCAGCAGCTTAGGGGGAGGTTCGTACAATGAGCAGTTCTTC. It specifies CASSLGGGSYNEQFF.

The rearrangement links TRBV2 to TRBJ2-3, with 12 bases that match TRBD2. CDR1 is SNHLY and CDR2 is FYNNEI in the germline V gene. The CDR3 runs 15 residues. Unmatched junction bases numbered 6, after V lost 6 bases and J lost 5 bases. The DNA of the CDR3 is TGTGCCAGCAGGGGGGGACTAGCGGGTCGAGATACGCAGTATTTT. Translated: CASRGGLAGRDTQYF.

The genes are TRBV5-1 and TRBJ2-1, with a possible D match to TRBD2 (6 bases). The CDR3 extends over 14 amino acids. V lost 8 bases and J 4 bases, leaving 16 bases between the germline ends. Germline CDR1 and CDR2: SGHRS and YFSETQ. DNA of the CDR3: TGCGCCAGTTCGATTAGTAGCGGATACAATGAGCAGTTCTTC. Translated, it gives CASSISSGYNEQFF.

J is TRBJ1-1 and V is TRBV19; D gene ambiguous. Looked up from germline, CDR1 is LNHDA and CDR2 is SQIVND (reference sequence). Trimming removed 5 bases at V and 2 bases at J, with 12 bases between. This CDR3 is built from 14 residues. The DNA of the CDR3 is TGTGCCAGTAGTTTTGGCAGAGGAAACACTGAAGCTTTCTTT. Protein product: CASSFGRGNTEAFF.

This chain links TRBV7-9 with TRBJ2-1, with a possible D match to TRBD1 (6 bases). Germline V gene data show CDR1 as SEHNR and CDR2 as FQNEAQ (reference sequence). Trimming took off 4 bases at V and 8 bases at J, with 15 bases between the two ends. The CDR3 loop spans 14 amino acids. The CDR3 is CASSYDRSLDEQFF. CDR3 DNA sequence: TGTGCCAGCAGCTATGACAGGAGTTTAGATGAGCAGTTCTTC.

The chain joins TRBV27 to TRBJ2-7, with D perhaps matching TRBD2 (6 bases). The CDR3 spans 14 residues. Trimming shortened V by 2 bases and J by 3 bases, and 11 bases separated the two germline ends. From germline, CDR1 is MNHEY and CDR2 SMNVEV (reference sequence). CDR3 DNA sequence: TGTGCCAGCAGTTTAAAAGCGGAGGGCTACGAGCAGTACTTC. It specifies CASSLKAEGYEQYF.

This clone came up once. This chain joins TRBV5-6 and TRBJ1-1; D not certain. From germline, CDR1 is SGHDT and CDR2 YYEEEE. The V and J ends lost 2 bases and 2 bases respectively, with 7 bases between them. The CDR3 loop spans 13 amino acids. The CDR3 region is CASSFSGNTEAFF. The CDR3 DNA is TGTGCCAGCAGCTTTTCAGGAAACACTGAAGCTTTCTTT.

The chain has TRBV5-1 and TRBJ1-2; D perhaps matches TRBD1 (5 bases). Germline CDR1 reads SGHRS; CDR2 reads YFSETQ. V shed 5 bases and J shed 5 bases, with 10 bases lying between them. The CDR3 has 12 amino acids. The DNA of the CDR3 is TGCGCCAGCAGGGGGCGCGTTTATGGCTACACCTTC. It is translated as CASRGRVYGYTF.

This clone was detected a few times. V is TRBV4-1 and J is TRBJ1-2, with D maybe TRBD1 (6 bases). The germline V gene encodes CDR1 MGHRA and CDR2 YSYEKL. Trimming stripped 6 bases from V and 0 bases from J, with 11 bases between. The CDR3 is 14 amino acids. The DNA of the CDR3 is TGCGCCAGCAGACCGGGGGGCTCTAACTATGGCTACACCTTC. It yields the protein CASRPGGSNYGYTF.

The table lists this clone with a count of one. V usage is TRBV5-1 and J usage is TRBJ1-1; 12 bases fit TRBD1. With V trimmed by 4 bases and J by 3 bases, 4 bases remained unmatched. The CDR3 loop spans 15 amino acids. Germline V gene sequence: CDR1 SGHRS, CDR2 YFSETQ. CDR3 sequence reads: CASSNRDRGHTEAFF. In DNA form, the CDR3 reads TGCGCCAGCAGCAACCGGGACAGGGGGCACACTGAAGCTTTCTTT.

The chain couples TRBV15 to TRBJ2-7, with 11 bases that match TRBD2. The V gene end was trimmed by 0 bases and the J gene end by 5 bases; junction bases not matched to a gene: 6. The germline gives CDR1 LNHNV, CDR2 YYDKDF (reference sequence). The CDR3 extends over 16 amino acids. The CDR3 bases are TGTGCCACCAGCAGAGATCTGGCTAGCGGGGGGCACGAGCAGTACTTC. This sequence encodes CATSRDLASGGHEQYF.

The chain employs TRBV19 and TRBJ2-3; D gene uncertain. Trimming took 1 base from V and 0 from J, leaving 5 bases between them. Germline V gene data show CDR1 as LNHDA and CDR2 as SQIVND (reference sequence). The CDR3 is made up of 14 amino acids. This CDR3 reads CASSIGHSTDTQYF. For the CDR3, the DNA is TGTGCCAGTAGTATAGGGCACAGCACAGATACGCAGTATTTT.

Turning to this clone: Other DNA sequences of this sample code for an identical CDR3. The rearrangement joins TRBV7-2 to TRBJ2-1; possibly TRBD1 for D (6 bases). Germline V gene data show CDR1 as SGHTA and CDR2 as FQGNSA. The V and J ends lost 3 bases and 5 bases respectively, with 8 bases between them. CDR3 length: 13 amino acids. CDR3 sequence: CASSFNRDNEQFF. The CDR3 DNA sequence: TGTGCCAGCAGCTTTAACAGGGACAATGAGCAGTTCTTC.

The CDR3 DNA follows: TGTGCCAGTAGCCGATCTAGCGAGTCGGTCTACGAGCAGTACTTC. It codes for CASSRSSESVYEQYF. The rearrangement uses TRBV19 and TRBJ2-7; TRBD2 is a possible D gene (6 bases). Germline V CDR1 and CDR2: LNHDA, SQIVND (reference sequence). Trimming pared 6 bases from V and 3 bases from J, leaving 18 bases between. The CDR3 loop spans 15 amino acids.

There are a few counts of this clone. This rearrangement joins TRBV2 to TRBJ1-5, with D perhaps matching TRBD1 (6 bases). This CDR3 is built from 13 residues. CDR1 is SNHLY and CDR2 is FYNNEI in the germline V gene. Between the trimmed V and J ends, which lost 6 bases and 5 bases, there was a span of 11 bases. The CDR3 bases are TGTGCCAGCAGCCGGGACACCTATCAGCCCCAGCATTTT. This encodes CASSRDTYQPQHF.

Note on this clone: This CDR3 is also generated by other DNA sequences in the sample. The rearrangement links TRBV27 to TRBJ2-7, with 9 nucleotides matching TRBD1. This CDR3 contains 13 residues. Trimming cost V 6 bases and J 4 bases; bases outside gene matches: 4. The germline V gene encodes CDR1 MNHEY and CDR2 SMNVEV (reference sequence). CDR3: CASSLDRGYEQYF. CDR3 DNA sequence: TGTGCCAGCAGCCTAGACAGGGGGTACGAGCAGTACTTC.

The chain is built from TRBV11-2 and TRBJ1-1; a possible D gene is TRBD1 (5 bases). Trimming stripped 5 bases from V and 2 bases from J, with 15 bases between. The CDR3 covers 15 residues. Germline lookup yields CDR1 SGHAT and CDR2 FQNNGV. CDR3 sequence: CASSTLTGINTEAFF. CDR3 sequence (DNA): TGTGCCAGCAGCACCCTCACAGGAATCAACACTGAAGCTTTCTTT.

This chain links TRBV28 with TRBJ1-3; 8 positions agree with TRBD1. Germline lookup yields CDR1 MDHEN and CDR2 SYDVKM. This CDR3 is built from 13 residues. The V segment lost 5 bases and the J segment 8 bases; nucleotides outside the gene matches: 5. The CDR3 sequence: CASSTGQGDTIYF. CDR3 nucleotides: TGTGCCAGCAGTACCGGACAGGGAGACACCATATATTTT.

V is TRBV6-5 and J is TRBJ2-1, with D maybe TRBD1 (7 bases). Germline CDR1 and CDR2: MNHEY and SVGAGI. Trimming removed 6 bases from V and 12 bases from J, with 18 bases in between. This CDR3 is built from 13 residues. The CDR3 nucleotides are TGTGCCAGCAGCAGGGGGGCTAGCGTTACGCAGTTCTTC. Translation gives CASSRGASVTQFF.